This T cell receptor (beta chain) was retrieved from a study of blood T cells in healthy people across ages. Study-wide points: Greater diversity and more naive CD4+ cells were seen in long-lived donors than in aged donors.

Germline V lookup: CDR1 SGDLS, CDR2 YYNGEE. V lost 0 bases to trimming and J lost 4 bases; unmatched junction nucleotides: 5. This CDR3 is built from 16 residues. With a J-beta primer mix and a sample-barcoded 5' primer, a second PCR ran about 7 to 11 cycles. Carrying 12 random nucleotides, a template-switch adaptor labeled each individual cDNA molecule. TCRdb reprocessed the 5' RACE reads with MiXCR, giving one entry per CDR3 protein. The table includes about a million distinct CDR3 sequences, around 49% detected once. With respect to this clonotype: The antigen remains unidentified.

The sample taken for sequencing was blood. This TCR was recovered from a man aged 25 to 40 in good health. The chain couples TRBV9 to TRBJ1-2, with 11 positions matching TRBD1. The CDR3 DNA reads as TGTGCCAGCAGCGTAGAGGGACAGGGGGTTGGCTATGGCTACACCTTC. As protein: CASSVEGQGVGYGYTF.